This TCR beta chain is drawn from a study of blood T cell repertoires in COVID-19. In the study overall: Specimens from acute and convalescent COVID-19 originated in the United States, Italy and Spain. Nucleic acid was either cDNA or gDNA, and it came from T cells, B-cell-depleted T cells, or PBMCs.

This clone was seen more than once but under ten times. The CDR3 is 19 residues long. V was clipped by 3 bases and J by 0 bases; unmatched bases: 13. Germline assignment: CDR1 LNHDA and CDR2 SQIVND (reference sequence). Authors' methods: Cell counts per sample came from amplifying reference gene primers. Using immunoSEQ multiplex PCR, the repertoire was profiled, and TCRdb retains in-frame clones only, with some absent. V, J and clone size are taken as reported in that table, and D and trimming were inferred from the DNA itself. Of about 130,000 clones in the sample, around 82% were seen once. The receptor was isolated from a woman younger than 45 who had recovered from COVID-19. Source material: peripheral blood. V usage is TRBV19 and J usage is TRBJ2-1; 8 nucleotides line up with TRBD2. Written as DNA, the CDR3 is TGTGCCAGTAGTATTAAGAGGGCGGGAGGCTATAGCTCCTACAATGAGCAGTTCTTC. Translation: CASSIKRAGGYSSYNEQFF.